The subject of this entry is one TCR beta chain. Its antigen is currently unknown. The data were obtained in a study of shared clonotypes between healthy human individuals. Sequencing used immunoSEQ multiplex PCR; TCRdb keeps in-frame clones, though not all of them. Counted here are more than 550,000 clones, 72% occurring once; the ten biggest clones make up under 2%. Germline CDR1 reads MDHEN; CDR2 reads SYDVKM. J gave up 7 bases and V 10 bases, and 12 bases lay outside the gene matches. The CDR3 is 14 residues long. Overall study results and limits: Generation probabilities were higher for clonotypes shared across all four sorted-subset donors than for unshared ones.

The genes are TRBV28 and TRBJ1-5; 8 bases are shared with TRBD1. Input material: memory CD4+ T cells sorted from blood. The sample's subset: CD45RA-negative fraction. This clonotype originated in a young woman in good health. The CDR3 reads CATTGTGRSQPQHF. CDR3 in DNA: TGTGCCACAACCGGGACAGGCCGCTCGCAGCCCCAGCATTTT.